This TCR beta chain was retrieved from a study of early stage breast cancer tumors. Produced via immunoSEQ multiplex PCR; TCRdb's table is partial and in-frame only. The table lists roughly 30,000 clones, 60% to 80% of them singletons. This clone was found once. This CDR3 comprises 15 residues. Germline CDR1 SGHNT, CDR2 YENEEA. Losses at the gene ends were 5 bases for V and 3 bases for J; bases not matched to a gene: 6. The sample taken for sequencing was breast tumor tissue. V and J are TRBV11-3 and TRBJ2-3; 9 nucleotides align to TRBD1. The receptor's source is a person aged 30 to 40 with breast cancer. The CDR3 reads CASSPTTGGTDTQYF. The CDR3 DNA reads as TGTGCCAGCAGCCCGACGACAGGGGGAACAGATACGCAGTATTTT.